In its sample, the clone carrying this TCR beta chain was seen many times. This sample stems from a study of low-dose radiotherapy and immunotherapy resistance in tumors. Study in general: Treatment consisted of nivolumab 240 mg every two weeks and ipilimumab 1 mg/kg every six weeks, given intravenously to patients. Aspirin was administered orally at 300 mg daily for four cycles, commencing on cycle 1 day 1.

Specified time point: before trial treatment. First-strand cDNA relied on TRAV- and TRBV-specific primers spanning alpha and beta chains. TCRs were put through 20 to 25 PCR cycles of amplification with Phusion. A constant-region primer and the V-primer adapter served as the primer pair. From the reads, TCRdb called clonotypes with MiXCR, one entry per CDR3 protein. The sample lists 60,000 to 75,000 distinct CDR3 sequences; 26% were seen once. Trimming removed 6 bases from V and 4 bases from J, with 19 bases in between. The CDR3 sequence is 14 residues long. Germline V gene data show CDR1 as SQVTM and CDR2 as ANQGSEA.

The source of this sequence is a male donor with rectosigmoid adenocarcinoma. This rearrangement joins TRBV29-1 to TRBJ2-7; weak D call: TRBD1 (7 bases). Specimen: PBMCs, collected before treatment. CDR3 DNA: TGCAGCGTCGTGGCAGGGGGAGGTACATACGAGCAGTACTTC. Translating gives CSVVAGGGTYEQYF.